What follows are 27 T cell receptor beta chains derived from one specimen sequenced in a study of shared clonotypes between healthy human individuals. Some clones are missing from TCRdb's copy, which holds only in-frame ones; the method was immunoSEQ multiplex PCR. The data contain over a million clones, roughly 96% of them seen just once; the ten biggest clones take up approximately 1%. Sequencing was performed on naive CD4+ T cells sorted from blood. Subset in this sample: CD45RA+ positively selected. The receptor set was obtained from a man aged 25 to 45 in good health.

The chain combines TRBV9 with TRBJ2-3; D not certain. V was pared by 0 bases and J by 2 bases, with 10 bases between. Germline V lookup: CDR1 SGDLS, CDR2 YYNGEE. The CDR3 runs to 15 residues. The CDR3 spells CASSVGGRATDTQYF. Here the CDR3 DNA reads TGTGCCAGCAGCGTAGGAGGTAGGGCCACAGATACGCAGTATTTT.

The chain is built from TRBV18 and TRBJ2-6, with D possibly TRBD2 on 6 matching bases. Germline CDR1 is KGHSH and CDR2 is LQKENI. This CDR3 contains 19 residues. V was pared by 2 bases and J by 0 bases, with 17 bases between. For the CDR3, the DNA is TGTGCCAGCTCACCAAAGGGACTTCAGATGCTCTCTGGGGCCAACGTCCTGACTTTC. Translated: CASSPKGLQMLSGANVLTF.

The chain employs TRBV4-3 and TRBJ2-7; no reliable D call. Germline CDR1 reads LGHNA; CDR2 reads YSLEER. This CDR3 spans 15 amino acids. V gave up 3 bases and J gave up 0 bases, with 12 bases separating them. CDR3 bases: TGCGCCAGCAGCCAGGGGTCCAAAAGCTCCTACGAGCAGTACTTC. The encoded protein is CASSQGSKSSYEQYF.

The V gene is TRBV28, the J gene TRBJ2-3; D gene uncertain. This CDR3 has 12 amino acids. Germline CDR1 MDHEN, CDR2 SYDVKM. V was trimmed by 3 bases and J by 8 bases, leaving 9 bases between them. The chain's CDR3 is CASSLYLVTQYF. CDR3 nucleotide sequence: TGTGCCAGCAGTTTGTATCTTGTTACGCAGTATTTT. The full variable domain, completed using reference TRBV28 and TRBJ2-3, is DVKVTQSSRYLVKRTGEKVFLECVQDMDHENMFWYRQDPGLGLRLIYFSYDVKMKEKGDIPEGYSVSREKKERFSLILESASTNQTSMYLCASSLYLVTQYFGPGTRLTVL.

V usage is TRBV11-3 and J usage is TRBJ2-1; 11 nucleotides line up with TRBD2. The V segment lost 5 bases and the J segment 4 bases; nucleotides outside the gene matches: 4. Germline CDR1 reads SGHNT; CDR2 reads YENEEA. The CDR3 totals 15 residues. Here the CDR3 DNA reads TGTGCCAGCAGCGCTGGGACTAGCGGATACAATGAGCAGTTCTTC. This gives the protein CASSAGTSGYNEQFF.

This clone has just one count. This sequence joins TRBV28 and TRBJ2-5; 8 bases fit TRBD1. V shed 5 bases, J shed 4 bases, and the junction held 3 bases outside the gene matches. The CDR3 extends over 13 amino acids. Germline V lookup: CDR1 MDHEN, CDR2 SYDVKM. The CDR3 sequence: CASSPDRAETQYF. The CDR3 nucleotides read TGTGCCAGCAGTCCGGACAGGGCAGAGACCCAGTACTTC.

This clone was seen once. J is TRBJ2-1 and V is TRBV7-2, with 12 bases matching TRBD2. Germline V gene data show CDR1 as SGHTA and CDR2 as FQGNSA. The trim removed 6 bases at V and 8 bases at J, leaving 5 bases unmatched. CDR3 length equals 14 residues. The chain's CDR3 is CASRRLAGVDEQFF. The CDR3 DNA reads as TGTGCCAGCAGACGACTAGCGGGAGTCGATGAGCAGTTCTTC.

This chain links TRBV5-1 with TRBJ1-5; D unclear. V dropped 7 bases and J dropped 5 bases, with 16 bases sitting between them. This CDR3 comprises 14 residues. Germline V CDR1 and CDR2: SGHRS, YFSETQ. This chain's CDR3 is CASSNGEFDQPQHF. The CDR3 bases are TGCGCCAGCTCAAACGGGGAATTCGATCAGCCCCAGCATTTT.

This rearrangement joins TRBV5-1 to TRBJ1-1; D unresolved. Germline loops: CDR1 SGHRS, CDR2 YFSETQ. V gave up 3 bases and J gave up 0 bases, with 15 bases separating them. The CDR3 covers 16 residues. In DNA, the CDR3 is TGCGCCAGCAGCTCGGACGGAAGAGTGATGAACACTGAAGCTTTCTTT. Its translation: CASSSDGRVMNTEAFF.

In regard to this clone: This sample includes further DNA sequences coding for the same CDR3. The chain links TRBV27 to TRBJ2-5; tentatively, D is TRBD2 (5 bases). The CDR3 is 13 residues long. CDR1 and CDR2 from the germline V gene are MNHEY and SMNVEV (reference sequence). Trimming removed 2 bases from V and 4 bases from J, with 8 bases in between. The CDR3 DNA reads TGTGCCAGCAGTTTAGGTGGGAGAGAGACCCAGTACTTC. Translating gives CASSLGGRETQYF.

The gene calls are TRBV2 and TRBJ2-3; TRBD2 agrees at 7 bases. The CDR3 extends over 13 amino acids. V dropped 8 bases and J dropped 2; count of bases not matched to a gene: 4. Germline V lookup: CDR1 SNHLY, CDR2 FYNNEI. The CDR3 is CASYSGHTDTQYF. In DNA form, the CDR3 reads TGTGCCAGCTATAGCGGGCACACAGATACGCAGTATTTT.

The chain couples TRBV19 to TRBJ2-1; TRBD1 matches 8 bases. Unmatched junction bases numbered 6, after V lost 6 bases and J lost 2 bases. The CDR3 has 15 amino acids. The germline V gene has CDR1 LNHDA and CDR2 SQIVND (reference sequence). CDR3 in amino acids: CASRQTGGAYNEQFF. The DNA of the CDR3 is TGTGCCAGTAGGCAAACAGGGGGAGCCTACAATGAGCAGTTCTTC.

In the case of this clone: Other DNA variants within this sample encode the same CDR3. The J gene is TRBJ1-2, the V gene TRBV29-1; the D is unclear. V gave up 4 bases and J gave up 4 bases, with 7 bases separating them. CDR3 length: 11 residues. Germline values: CDR1 SQVTM, CDR2 ANQGSEA. The CDR3 region has the DNA TGCAGCGTTGGGGGTACCTATGGCTACACCTTC. It yields the protein CSVGGTYGYTF. The complete variable domain, with remaining parts taken from reference TRBV29-1 and TRBJ1-2, reads SAVISQKPSRDICQRGTSLTIQCQVDSQVTMMFWYRQQPGQSLTLIATANQGSEATYESGFVIDKFPISRPNLTFSTLTVSNMSPEDSSIYLCSVGGTYGYTFGSGTRLTVV.

This chain links TRBV28 with TRBJ1-2; 7 positions match TRBD1. V lost 7 bases to trimming and J lost 0 bases; unmatched junction nucleotides: 5. CDR1 MDHEN and CDR2 SYDVKM come from the germline V gene. The CDR3 extends over 14 amino acids. The CDR3 protein is CASTETGTNYGYTF. The DNA of the CDR3 is TGTGCCAGCACCGAGACAGGGACTAACTATGGCTACACCTTC.

The sample holds one count of this clone. This chain links TRBV4-1 with TRBJ2-7; TRBD1 aligns across 12 bases. This CDR3 contains 14 residues. The germline CDR1 and CDR2 sequences are MGHRA and YSYEKL. J gave up 6 bases and V 4 bases, and 4 bases lay outside the gene matches. CDR3 sequence reads: CASSPRDRGLEQYF. The CDR3 DNA reads as TGCGCCAGCAGCCCCCGGGACAGGGGGCTCGAGCAGTACTTC.

This clone has a single count. The gene calls are TRBV5-1 and TRBJ2-1; 8 bases fit TRBD2. The CDR3 runs 15 residues. Germline loops: CDR1 SGHRS, CDR2 YFSETQ. V trimming: 1 base; J trimming: 5 bases; junction bases outside the gene matches: 5. The CDR3 nucleotides read TGCGCCAGCAGCTTGTTAACTAGCGGACACAATGAGCAGTTCTTC. Protein: CASSLLTSGHNEQFF.

This clone was detected a few times. The V gene is TRBV25-1, the J gene TRBJ1-1; no reliable D call. CDR1 is MGHDK, CDR2 SYGVNS, per germline. There are 12 residues in the CDR3. The germline V and J ends were trimmed by 3 bases and 3 bases, with 5 bases remaining between them. The CDR3 is CASSDSYTEAFF. As DNA, the CDR3 is TGTGCCAGCAGTGACAGTTACACTGAAGCTTTCTTT. Combining the CDR3 with reference TRBV25-1 and TRBJ1-1 gives the whole variable domain EADIYQTPRYLVIGTGKKITLECSQTMGHDKMYWYQQDPGMELHLIHYSYGVNSTEKGDLSSESTVSRIRTEHFPLTLESARPSHTSQYLCASSDSYTEAFFGQGTRLTVV.

The chain has TRBV7-9 and TRBJ1-5; the D gene is possibly TRBD1 (6 bases). In germline, CDR1 is SEHNR, CDR2 FQNEAQ (reference sequence). V dropped 3 bases and J dropped 3 bases, with 18 bases sitting between them. This CDR3 region has 17 residues. The CDR3 sequence is CASSLAIKQGLNQPQHF. DNA for the CDR3: TGTGCCAGCAGCTTGGCCATAAAACAGGGACTCAATCAGCCCCAGCATTTT.

The chain carries TRBV5-4 and TRBJ1-2; 7 nucleotides align to TRBD1. J was trimmed by 8 bases and V by 0 bases; bases with no gene match: 7. The germline V gene has CDR1 SGHNT and CDR2 YYREEE (reference sequence). The CDR3 runs to 14 residues. CDR3 sequence (DNA): TGTGCCAGCAGCTTGGACCCAGGGGGACAGGGCTACACCTTC. Protein: CASSLDPGGQGYTF.

The chain uses TRBV9 and TRBJ2-7; 10 bases align to TRBD2. Per germline, CDR1 SGDLS and CDR2 YYNGEE. The CDR3 contains 14 residues. V lost 0 bases, J lost 5 bases, and 2 bases stayed unmatched. The CDR3 sequence is CASSVVGTSDEQYF. The CDR3 DNA sequence: TGTGCCAGCAGCGTAGTCGGGACTAGCGACGAGCAGTACTTC.

The chain couples TRBV9 to TRBJ2-5; a possible D gene is TRBD1 (5 bases). Between the trimmed V and J ends, which lost 4 bases and 2 bases, there was a span of 15 bases. This CDR3 has 15 residues. In germline, CDR1 is SGDLS, CDR2 YYNGEE. Written as DNA, the CDR3 is TGTGCCAGCAGCTCACGATCAAGGGGACAAGAGACCCAGTACTTC. This translates into CASSSRSRGQETQYF.

The chain combines TRBV27 with TRBJ2-1; 12 bases are shared with TRBD2. Germline values: CDR1 MNHEY, CDR2 SMNVEV (reference sequence). This CDR3 is built from 16 residues. V lost 4 bases and J lost 9; bases outside the gene matches: 10. The CDR3 sequence: CASSSLTSGSRGEQFF. The DNA of the CDR3 is TGTGCCAGCAGTTCCCTGACTAGCGGGAGTCGAGGTGAGCAGTTCTTC.

This chain joins TRBV28 and TRBJ2-1, with D uncertain. Trimming shortened V by 3 bases and J by 6 bases, and 12 bases separated the two germline ends. CDR1 MDHEN and CDR2 SYDVKM come from the germline V gene. The length of the CDR3 is 14 residues. The CDR3 DNA follows: TGTGCCAGCAGTTTTGTAGGTTTCGCCAATGAGCAGTTCTTC. This sequence encodes CASSFVGFANEQFF.

The V call is TRBV5-5, the J call TRBJ1-5; TRBD1 matches 7 bases. Per the germline V gene, CDR1 is SGHKS and CDR2 is YYEKEE (reference sequence). With V trimmed by 4 bases and J by 7 bases, 11 bases remained unmatched. This CDR3 contains 15 residues. In DNA form, the CDR3 reads TGTGCCAGCAGCCCAGCGGGACAGCCCCACCAGCCCCAGCATTTT. Amino acids: CASSPAGQPHQPQHF. The complete variable domain, with remaining parts taken from reference TRBV5-5 and TRBJ1-5, reads DAGVTQSPTHLIKTRGQQVTLRCSPISGHKSVSWYQQVLGQGPQFIFQYYEKEERGRGNFPDRFSARQFPNYSSELNVNALLLGDSALYLCASSPAGQPHQPQHFGDGTRLSIL.

The count of this clone is one. The gene calls are TRBV28 and TRBJ2-3; D is unresolved. Germline V gene lookup returns CDR1 MDHEN and CDR2 SYDVKM. CDR3 length: 17 amino acids. Trimming took off 2 bases at V and 5 bases at J, with 20 bases between the two ends. CDR3 in amino acids: CASSLTPYSPERDTQYF. CDR3 DNA: TGTGCCAGCAGTTTAACCCCGTACAGCCCTGAGAGAGATACGCAGTATTTT.

The chain joins TRBV28 to TRBJ2-1; 8 bases align to TRBD2. V lost 4 bases to trimming and J lost 0 bases; unmatched junction nucleotides: 14. This CDR3 has 19 residues. Germline V CDR1 and CDR2: MDHEN, SYDVKM. Here the CDR3 DNA reads TGTGCCAGCAGTTCACCGGGACTAGAGATGACGACCTCCTACAATGAGCAGTTCTTC. This sequence encodes CASSSPGLEMTTSYNEQFF.

About this clone itself: The same CDR3 also results from other DNA sequences found in this sample. The rearrangement links TRBV6-5 to TRBJ2-7, with D maybe TRBD2 (5 bases). The V and J ends lost 0 bases and 2 bases respectively, with 8 bases between them. In germline, CDR1 is MNHEY, CDR2 SVGAGI. CDR3 length: 14 residues. Written as DNA, the CDR3 is TGTGCCAGCAGTTACTCGTCGGGAACCTACGAGCAGTACTTC. This translates into CASSYSSGTYEQYF.